This T cell receptor beta chain was captured in a study of CD4 T cells in relation to SARS-CoV-2 and coronaviruses. Overall study: PBMCs were cultured with antigen for around nine days before TCR beta sequencing. No peptide or an HIV-1 Nef peptide pool served as negative control.

Assay used: immunoSEQ multiplex PCR; TCRdb lists only in-frame clones, some missing. The profile shows roughly 28,000 clones, 73% of them singletons. A remark on this clone: No antigen is known for it.

The V gene's germline CDR1 is SGHRS and CDR2 YFSETQ. This CDR3 is 17 amino acids long. V lost 0 bases and J 5 bases, leaving 18 bases between the germline ends. The unexposed donors gave CD4+ T cells in about 2011-2019, prior to COVID-19. Isolation of CD4+ T cells took place after around 11 days in culture. As cell numbers allowed, unexposed-donor CD4+ T cells faced SARS-CoV-2 S/N and four cold-coronavirus spikes. On days 3 and 7, cultures got half fresh IL-2 medium. The source of this sequence is a human donor in good health. The sequenced sample consisted of CD4+ T cells from PBMCs, cultured in vitro. The chain is built from TRBV5-1 and TRBJ2-1; D is unclear. The CDR3 reads CASSLAVIGGSNNEQFF. The CDR3 nucleotides are TGCGCCAGCAGCTTGGCCGTAATTGGCGGATCTAACAATGAGCAGTTCTTC.